This TCR beta chain was identified in a study of cytomegalovirus exposure and HLA in healthy donors. The study, taken as a whole, reports: As a later analysis revealed, the rate of TCR association differed by HLA locus, with DRB1 most and HLA-C fewest. Most subjects' HLA-A and HLA-B alleles were reportedly predicted from TCR beta sequences.

Comments on this clone: The antigen is undetermined.

The PCR had 60 Vbeta and 13 Jbeta primers. Assay used: immunoSEQ multiplex PCR; TCRdb lists only in-frame clones, some missing. The table records more than 140,000 clones, approximately 79% of them present only once. The CDR3 has 15 amino acids. With V trimmed by 0 bases and J by 3 bases, 0 bases remained unmatched. Germline CDR1 MRHNA, CDR2 SNTAGT. This clonotype was obtained from a male donor in good health and CMV-seronegative. The sample was PBMCs. The V call is TRBV6-4, the J call TRBJ2-1, with TRBD1 matching 9 bases. As DNA, the CDR3 is TGTGCCAGCAGTGACTCGACAGGGGGCTACAATGAGCAGTTCTTC. This encodes CASSDSTGGYNEQFF.